The 8 T cell receptor beta chains below all came from one sample that was sequenced in a study of T cells in women clearing cervical HPV infection. Some clones are missing from TCRdb's copy, which holds only in-frame ones; the method was immunoSEQ multiplex PCR. With about 48,000 clones in the sample, the ten largest clones hold around 1.5%. Sequencing was done on a sample of blood buffy coat. These receptors came from a woman between 18 and 75 years old with a cervical HPV16 infection that either progressed to CIN3+ or cleared (not recorded which).

On this clone: The CDR3 extends 3 residues past the end of the read, so its final part is completed from the germline J gene. The gene calls are TRBV19 and TRBJ1-5, with TRBD1 as a possible D gene (5 bases). With 1 base removed from V and 1 base from J, the gap between germline ends came to 8 bases. The CDR3 loop spans 15 amino acids. Per germline, CDR1 LNHDA and CDR2 SQIVND (reference sequence). The CDR3 bases that were read are TGTGCCAGTAGTATAGCCGACAGCAGCAATCAGCCC. Translation: CASSIADSSNQP. The full-length CDR3 reads as CASSIADSSNQPQHF. Based on the CDR3 plus reference TRBV19 and TRBJ1-5, the full variable domain is DGGITQSPKYLFRKEGQNVTLSCEQNLNHDAMYWYRQDPGQGLRLIYYSQIVNDFQKGDIAEGYSVSREKKESFPLTVTSAQKNPTAFYLCASSIADSSNQPQHFGDGTRLSIL.

As for this clone: The read terminates 3 residues before the CDR3 end, so the remaining end is supplied by the germline J gene. This sequence joins TRBV12-3 or TRBV12-4 and TRBJ2-1; 10 nucleotides match TRBD2. The CDR3 runs 15 residues. Trimming removed 2 bases from V and 9 bases from J; junction bases left unmatched: 7. CDR3 DNA (partial): TGTGCCAGCAGTTTACGGCTAGCGGGGGCCGGTGAG. This encodes CASSLRLAGAGE. The whole CDR3 sequence reads CASSLRLAGAGEQFF.

Concerning this clone: The CDR3 is cut off 3 residues early in the read; its end comes from the germline J gene. The rearrangement joins TRBV10-2 to TRBJ1-5; possible D gene TRBD1, 6 bases. The germline V gene encodes CDR1 WSHSY and CDR2 SAAADI. V was clipped by 0 bases and J by 7 bases, with 13 bases between them. CDR3 length: 15 amino acids. The DNA read from the CDR3 is TGCGCCAGCAGTGAGTCCGGGGGGGGCAGACAGCCC. Its translation: CASSESGGGRQP. The whole CDR3 region reads CASSESGGGRQPQHF.

A word on this clone: The observed sequence ends 3 residues before the CDR3 terminus, with the missing tail filled in from the germline J gene. The genes are TRBV30 and TRBJ2-5, with unresolved D. Germline CDR1 reads GTSNPN; CDR2 reads SVGIG (reference sequence). V lost 8 bases, J lost 1 base, and 11 bases lay in between. This CDR3 is 12 amino acids long. The part of the CDR3 DNA that was read is TGTGCCCGGTCGCGAGTCCAAGAGACC. Amino acids: CARSRVQET. The full CDR3 protein reads CARSRVQETQYF.

CDR3 sequence: CASSLGQGAFF. The CDR3 DNA, read in part, is TGTGCCAGCAGCTTGGGACAGGGA. The rearrangement links TRBV5-4 to TRBJ1-1; 7 positions match TRBD1. The sequenced fragment ends 3 residues before the CDR3 boundary, so the rest is inferred from the germline J gene. CDR1 and CDR2 (germline): SGHNT, YYREEE (reference sequence). This CDR3 region has 11 residues.

Concerning this clone: The read halts 3 residues ahead of the CDR3 end, with the missing end drawn from the germline J gene. The chain has TRBV7-2 and TRBJ2-3, with a tentative D call TRBD1 (5 bases). The CDR3 loop spans 15 amino acids. Per germline, CDR1 SGHTA and CDR2 FQGNSA. V shed 6 bases and J shed 1 base, with 14 bases lying between them. The CDR3 DNA, read in part, is TGTGCCAGCAGTGACAGTGGAGTGGGCACAGATACG. This gives the protein CASSDSGVGTDT. The full CDR3 sequence reads CASSDSGVGTDTQYF.

A remark on this clone: The read comes to an end 3 residues before the CDR3 does, leaving the germline J gene to fill in the end. The chain combines TRBV2 with TRBJ1-2, with 9 bases lining up with TRBD1. Germline V CDR1 and CDR2: SNHLY, FYNNEI. Unmatched junction bases numbered 2, after V lost 2 bases and J lost 4 bases. The CDR3 covers 14 residues. This CDR3 is CASSERTGAYGYTF. The part of the CDR3 DNA that was read is TGTGCCAGCAGTGAACGGACAGGGGCCTATGGC.

About this clone itself: The read ends 3 residues shy of where the CDR3 ends; the end is completed using the germline J gene. The chain links TRBV7-2 to TRBJ2-2; 9 nucleotides match TRBD2. V lost 0 bases and J lost 7; bases outside the gene matches: 12. The germline V gene encodes CDR1 SGHTA and CDR2 FQGNSA. The CDR3 covers 18 residues. This CDR3 reads CASSLAASGIGADGELFF. Partial CDR3 DNA: TGTGCCAGCAGCTTAGCGGCTAGCGGGATAGGGGCGGACGGGGAG.